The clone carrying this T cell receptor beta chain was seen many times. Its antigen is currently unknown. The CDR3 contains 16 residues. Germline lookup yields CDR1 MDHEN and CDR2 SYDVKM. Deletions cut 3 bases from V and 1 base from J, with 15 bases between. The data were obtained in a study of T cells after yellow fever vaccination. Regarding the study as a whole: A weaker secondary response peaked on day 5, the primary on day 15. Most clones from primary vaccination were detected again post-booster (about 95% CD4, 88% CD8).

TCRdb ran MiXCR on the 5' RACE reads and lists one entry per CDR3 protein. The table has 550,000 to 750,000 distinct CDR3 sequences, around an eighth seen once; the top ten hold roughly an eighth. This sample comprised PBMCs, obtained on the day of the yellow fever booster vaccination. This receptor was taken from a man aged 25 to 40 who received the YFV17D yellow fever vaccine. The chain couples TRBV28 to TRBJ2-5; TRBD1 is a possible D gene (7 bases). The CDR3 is CASSFRYRGGQETQYF. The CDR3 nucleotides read TGTGCCAGCAGTTTTCGGTACAGGGGAGGCCAAGAGACCCAGTACTTC.